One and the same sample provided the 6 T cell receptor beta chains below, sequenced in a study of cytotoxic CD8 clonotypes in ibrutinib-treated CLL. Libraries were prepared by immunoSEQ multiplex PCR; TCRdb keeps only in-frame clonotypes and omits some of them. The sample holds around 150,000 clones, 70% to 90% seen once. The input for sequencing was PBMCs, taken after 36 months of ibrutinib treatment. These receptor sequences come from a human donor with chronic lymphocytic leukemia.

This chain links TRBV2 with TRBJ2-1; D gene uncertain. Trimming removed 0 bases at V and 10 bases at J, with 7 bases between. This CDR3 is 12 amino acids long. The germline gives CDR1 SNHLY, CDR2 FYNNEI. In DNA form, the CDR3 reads TGTGCCAGCAGTGAAGCATCCCGGGAGCAGTTCTTC. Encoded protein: CASSEASREQFF.

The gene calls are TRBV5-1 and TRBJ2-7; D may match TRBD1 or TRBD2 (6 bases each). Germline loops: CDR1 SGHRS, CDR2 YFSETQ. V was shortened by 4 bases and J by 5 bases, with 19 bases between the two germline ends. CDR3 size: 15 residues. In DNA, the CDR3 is TGCGCCAGCAGCCTAGCGCGGCAGGGGTTCAACGAGCAGTACTTC. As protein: CASSLARQGFNEQYF.

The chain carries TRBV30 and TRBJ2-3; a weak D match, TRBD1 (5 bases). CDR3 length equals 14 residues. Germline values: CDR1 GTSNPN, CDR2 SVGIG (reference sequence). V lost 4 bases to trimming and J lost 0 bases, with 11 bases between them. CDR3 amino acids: CAWTWGGSTDTQYF. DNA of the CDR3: TGTGCCTGGACCTGGGGCGGAAGCACAGATACGCAGTATTTT.

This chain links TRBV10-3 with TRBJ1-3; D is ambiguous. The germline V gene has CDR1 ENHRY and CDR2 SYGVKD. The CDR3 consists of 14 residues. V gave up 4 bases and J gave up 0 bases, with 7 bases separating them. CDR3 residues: CAISVRDSGNTIYF. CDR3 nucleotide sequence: TGTGCCATCAGTGTCAGAGACTCTGGAAACACCATATATTTT.

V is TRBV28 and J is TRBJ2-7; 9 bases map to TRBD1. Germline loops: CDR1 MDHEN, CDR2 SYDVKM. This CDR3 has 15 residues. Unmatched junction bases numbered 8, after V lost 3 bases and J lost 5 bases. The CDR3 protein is CASSFPGQGSHEQYF. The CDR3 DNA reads TGTGCCAGCAGTTTTCCGGGACAGGGAAGTCACGAGCAGTACTTC. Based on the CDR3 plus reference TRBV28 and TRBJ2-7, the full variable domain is DVKVTQSSRYLVKRTGEKVFLECVQDMDHENMFWYRQDPGLGLRLIYFSYDVKMKEKGDIPEGYSVSREKKERFSLILESASTNQTSMYLCASSFPGQGSHEQYFGPGTRLTVT.

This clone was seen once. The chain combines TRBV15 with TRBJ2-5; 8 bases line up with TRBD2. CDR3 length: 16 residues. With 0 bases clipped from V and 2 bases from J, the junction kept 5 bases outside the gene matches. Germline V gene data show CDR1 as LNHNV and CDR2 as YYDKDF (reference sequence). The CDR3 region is CATSRDRGGTQETQYF. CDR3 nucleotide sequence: TGTGCCACCAGCAGAGATCGGGGGGGGACACAAGAGACCCAGTACTTC.